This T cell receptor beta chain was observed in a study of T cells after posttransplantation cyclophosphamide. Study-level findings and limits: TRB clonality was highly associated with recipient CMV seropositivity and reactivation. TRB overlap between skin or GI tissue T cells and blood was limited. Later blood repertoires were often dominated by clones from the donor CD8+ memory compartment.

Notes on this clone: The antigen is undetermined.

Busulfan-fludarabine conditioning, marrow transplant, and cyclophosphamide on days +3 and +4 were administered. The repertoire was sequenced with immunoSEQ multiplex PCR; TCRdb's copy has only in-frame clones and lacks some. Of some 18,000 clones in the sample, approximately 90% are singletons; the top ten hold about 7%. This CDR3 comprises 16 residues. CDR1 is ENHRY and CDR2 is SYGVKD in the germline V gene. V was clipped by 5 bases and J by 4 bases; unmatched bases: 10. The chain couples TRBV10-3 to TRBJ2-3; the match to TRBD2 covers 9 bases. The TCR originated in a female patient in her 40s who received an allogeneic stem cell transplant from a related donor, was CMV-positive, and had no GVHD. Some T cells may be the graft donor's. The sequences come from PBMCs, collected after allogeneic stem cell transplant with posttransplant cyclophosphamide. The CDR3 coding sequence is TGTGCCATCAGTAGGCCGGGACTAGCTGTGGCAGATACGCAGTATTTT. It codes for CAISRPGLAVADTQYF.